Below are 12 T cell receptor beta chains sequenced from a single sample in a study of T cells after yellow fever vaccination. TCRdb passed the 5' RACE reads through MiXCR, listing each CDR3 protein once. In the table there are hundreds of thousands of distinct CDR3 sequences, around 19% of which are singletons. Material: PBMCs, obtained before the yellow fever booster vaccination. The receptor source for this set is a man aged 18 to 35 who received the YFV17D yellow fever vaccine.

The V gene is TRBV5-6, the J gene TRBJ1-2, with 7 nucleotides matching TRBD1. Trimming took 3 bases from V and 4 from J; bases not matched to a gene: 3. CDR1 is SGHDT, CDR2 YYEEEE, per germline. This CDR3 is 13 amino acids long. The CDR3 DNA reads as TGTGCCAGCAGCTCACAGGGGCTCTATGGCTACACCTTC. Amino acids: CASSSQGLYGYTF.

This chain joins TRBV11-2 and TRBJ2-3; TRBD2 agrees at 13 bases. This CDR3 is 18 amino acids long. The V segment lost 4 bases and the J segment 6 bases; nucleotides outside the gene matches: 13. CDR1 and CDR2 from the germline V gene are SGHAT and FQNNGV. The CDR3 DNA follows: TGTGCCAGCAGCTCCGAGGGAGGGACTAGCGGGGTCTTTGATACGCAGTATTTT. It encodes CASSSEGGTSGVFDTQYF.

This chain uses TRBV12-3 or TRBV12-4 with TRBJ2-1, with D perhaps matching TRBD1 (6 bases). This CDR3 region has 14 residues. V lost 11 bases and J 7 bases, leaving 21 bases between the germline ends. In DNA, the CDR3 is TGTGCCTGCTCCGGGACATACCAAGGGAATGAGCAGTTCTTC. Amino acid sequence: CACSGTYQGNEQFF.

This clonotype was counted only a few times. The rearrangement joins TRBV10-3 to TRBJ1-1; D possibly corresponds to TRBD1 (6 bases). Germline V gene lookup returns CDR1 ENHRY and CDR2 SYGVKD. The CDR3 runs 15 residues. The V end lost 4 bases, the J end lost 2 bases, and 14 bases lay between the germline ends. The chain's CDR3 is CAISGQTGINTEAFF. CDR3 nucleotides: TGTGCCATCAGTGGCCAGACAGGTATCAACACTGAAGCTTTCTTT.

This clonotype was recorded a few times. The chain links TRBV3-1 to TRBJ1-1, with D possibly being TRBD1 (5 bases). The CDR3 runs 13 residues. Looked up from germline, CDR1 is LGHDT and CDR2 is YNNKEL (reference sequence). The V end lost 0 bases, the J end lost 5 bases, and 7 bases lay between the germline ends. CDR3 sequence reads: CASSQEGRTEAFF. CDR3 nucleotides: TGTGCCAGCAGCCAAGAGGGGCGAACTGAAGCTTTCTTT. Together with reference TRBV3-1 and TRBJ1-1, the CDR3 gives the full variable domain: DTAVSQTPKYLVTQMGNDKSIKCEQNLGHDTMYWYKQDSKKFLKIMFSYNNKELIINETVPNRFSPKSPDKAHLNLHINSLELGDSAVYFCASSQEGRTEAFFGQGTRLTVV.

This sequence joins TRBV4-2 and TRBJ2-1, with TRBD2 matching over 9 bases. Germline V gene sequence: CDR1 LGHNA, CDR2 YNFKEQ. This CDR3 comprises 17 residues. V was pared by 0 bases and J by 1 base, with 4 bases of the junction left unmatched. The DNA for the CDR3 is TGTGCCAGCAGCCAAGAGGGAGCGGGGGGTTCCTACAATGAGCAGTTCTTC. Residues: CASSQEGAGGSYNEQFF.

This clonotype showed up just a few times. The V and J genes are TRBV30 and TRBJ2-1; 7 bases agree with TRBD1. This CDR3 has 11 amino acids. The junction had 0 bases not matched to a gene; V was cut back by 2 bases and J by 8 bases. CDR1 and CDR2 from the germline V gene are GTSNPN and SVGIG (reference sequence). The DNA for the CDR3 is TGTGCCTGGAGTCAGGGGGATGAGCAGTTCTTC. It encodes CAWSQGDEQFF.

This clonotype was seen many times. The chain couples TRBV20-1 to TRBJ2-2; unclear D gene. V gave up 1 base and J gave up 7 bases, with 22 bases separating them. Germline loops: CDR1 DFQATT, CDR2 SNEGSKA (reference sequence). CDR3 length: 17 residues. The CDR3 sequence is CSARARRVGQRSGELFF. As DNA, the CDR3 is TGCAGTGCTAGAGCCCGAAGGGTAGGGCAGAGGAGCGGGGAGCTGTTTTTT.

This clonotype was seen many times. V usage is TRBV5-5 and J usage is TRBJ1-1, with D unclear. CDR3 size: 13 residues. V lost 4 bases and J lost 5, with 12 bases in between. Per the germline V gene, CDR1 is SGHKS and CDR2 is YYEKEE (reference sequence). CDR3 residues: CASSPGVGTEAFF. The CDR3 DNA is TGTGCCAGCAGCCCCGGGGTTGGGACTGAAGCTTTCTTT.

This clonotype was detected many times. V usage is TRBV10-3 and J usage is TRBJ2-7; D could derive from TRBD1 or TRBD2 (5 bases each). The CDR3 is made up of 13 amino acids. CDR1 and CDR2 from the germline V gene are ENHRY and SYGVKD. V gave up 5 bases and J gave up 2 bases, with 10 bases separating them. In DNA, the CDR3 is TGTGCCATCAGTTGGGACCAAACCTACGAGCAGTACTTC. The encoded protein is CAISWDQTYEQYF.

The CDR3 sequence: CSGGGFNEQFF. CDR3 in DNA: TGCAGCGGTGGGGGGTTCAATGAGCAGTTCTTC. The chain recombines TRBV29-1 with TRBJ2-1; D is possibly TRBD2 (6 bases). CDR1 is SQVTM, CDR2 ANQGSEA, per germline. V lost 7 bases to trimming and J lost 6 bases, with 10 bases between them. The CDR3 loop spans 11 amino acids.

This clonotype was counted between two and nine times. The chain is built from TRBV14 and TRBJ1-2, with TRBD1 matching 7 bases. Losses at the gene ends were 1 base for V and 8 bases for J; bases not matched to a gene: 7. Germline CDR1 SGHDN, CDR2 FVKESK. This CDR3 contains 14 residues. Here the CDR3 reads CASSQVTGDGGYTF. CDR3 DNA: TGTGCCAGCAGCCAAGTAACAGGGGATGGCGGCTACACCTTC.